Below, 10 T cell receptor beta chains from the same sample are listed, as sequenced in a study of radiotherapy plus CTLA-4 blockade in lung cancer. Only in-frame clones appear in the TCRdb table, and some are missing; sequencing was by immunoSEQ multiplex PCR. The repertoire holds 83,000 or so clones, with roughly four fifths as singletons. Source: peripheral blood, taken from a patient treated with radiotherapy plus ipilimumab. These receptors were collected from a human donor with non-small cell lung cancer who had stable disease on radiotherapy plus ipilimumab.

The chain carries TRBV14 and TRBJ2-7; D is undetermined. The CDR3 is 13 amino acids. Germline CDR1 and CDR2: SGHDN and FVKESK. V dropped 1 base and J dropped 6 bases, with 10 bases sitting between them. CDR3 sequence: CASSQAADREQYF. The CDR3 coding sequence is TGTGCCAGCAGCCAAGCCGCCGATCGCGAGCAGTACTTC. The full variable domain, completed using reference TRBV14 and TRBJ2-7, is EAGVTQFPSHSVIEKGQTVTLRCDPISGHDNLYWYRRVMGKEIKFLLHFVKESKQDESGMPNNRFLAERTGGTYSTLKVQPAELEDSGVYFCASSQAADREQYFGPGTRLTVT.

The chain employs TRBV5-1 and TRBJ2-7; D remains unclear. Germline CDR1 reads SGHRS; CDR2 reads YFSETQ. The CDR3 is 13 residues long. The ends were cut back, 0 bases at V and 4 bases at J, with 8 bases in the middle. The CDR3 region has the DNA TGCGCCAGCAGCTTGGGGGTACGATACGAGCAGTACTTC. It is translated as CASSLGVRYEQYF.

This chain connects TRBV5-1 to TRBJ2-3, with a possible D match to TRBD2 (6 bases). The CDR3 spans 16 residues. The germline V gene encodes CDR1 SGHRS and CDR2 YFSETQ. The ends were cut back, 5 bases at V and 5 bases at J, with 21 bases in the middle. CDR3 bases: TGCGCCAGCAGTCGCGGCGAGGCGGGGTTTGAAGATACGCAGTATTTT. Its protein product is CASSRGEAGFEDTQYF.

This clone was counted once. The chain links TRBV7-8 to TRBJ2-7; weak D call: TRBD2 (5 bases). Trimming removed 0 bases from V and 0 bases from J, with 9 bases in between. CDR1 is SGHVS, CDR2 FQNEAQ, per germline. This CDR3 is 15 amino acids long. The CDR3 DNA reads as TGTGCCAGCAGCTTAGCGGCGGGCGGCTCCTACGAGCAGTACTTC. This encodes CASSLAAGGSYEQYF.

This clone has more than one count but fewer than ten. The CDR3 loop is CASRGVDSSYNSPLHF. Written as DNA, the CDR3 is TGTGCCAGCCGCGGAGTCGACAGCTCCTATAATTCACCCCTCCACTTT. The chain uses TRBV7-2 and TRBJ1-6; a weak D match, TRBD1 (5 bases). CDR1 and CDR2 (germline): SGHTA, FQGNSA. CDR3 length equals 16 residues. V was clipped by 8 bases and J by 0 bases, with 14 bases between them.

The CDR3 DNA is TGTGCCAGCAGTTCAATCAGGGGGCGGGATACGGGGTATGAAAAACTGTTTTTT. Protein sequence: CASSSIRGRDTGYEKLFF. The chain is built from TRBV28 and TRBJ1-4, with TRBD1 matching 8 bases. Trimming cost V 4 bases and J 6 bases; bases outside gene matches: 16. Germline loops: CDR1 MDHEN, CDR2 SYDVKM. The CDR3 is 18 amino acids.

The chain uses TRBV7-8 and TRBJ1-2; 8 positions agree with TRBD1. CDR3 length: 17 residues. Per germline, CDR1 SGHVS and CDR2 FQNEAQ. V lost 2 bases to trimming and J lost 0 bases; unmatched junction nucleotides: 8. CDR3 nucleotides: TGTGCCAGCAGCTTAAGGGCCAGGACAGGGCCTAACTATGGCTACACCTTC. Translated, it gives CASSLRARTGPNYGYTF.

CDR3 protein: CARAGGRGEKLFF. CDR3 bases: TGTGCCAGAGCGGGGGGCAGGGGTGAAAAACTGTTTTTT. The genes are TRBV2 and TRBJ1-4, with D perhaps matching TRBD1 (6 bases). Germline CDR1 SNHLY, CDR2 FYNNEI. The CDR3 is 13 residues long. Trimming shortened V by 9 bases and J by 7 bases, and 15 bases separated the two germline ends.

The chain recombines TRBV6-1 with TRBJ2-5; D is unresolved. The CDR3 has 16 amino acids. Germline V CDR1 and CDR2: MNHNS, SASEGT. Trimming left V 2 bases short and J 4 bases short, with 17 bases between. This CDR3 reads CASSESGVRTSETQYF. CDR3 coding DNA: TGTGCCAGCAGTGAATCAGGAGTGAGAACGTCAGAGACCCAGTACTTC.

This rearrangement joins TRBV5-6 to TRBJ2-3; D remains unclear. The germline gives CDR1 SGHDT, CDR2 YYEEEE. V lost 1 base and J 8 bases, leaving 14 bases between the germline ends. The CDR3 spans 14 residues. CDR3 sequence reads: CASSLKEPIATQYF. DNA of the CDR3: TGTGCCAGCAGCTTGAAGGAACCTATAGCTACGCAGTATTTT.